A single sample gave rise to the 22 T cell receptor beta chains below, sequenced in a study of cytomegalovirus exposure and HLA in healthy donors (dated 2017 in TCRdb). The library was made by the immunoSEQ multiplex PCR assay. For the multiplex PCR, a mixture combining 60 forward primers for TCR Vbeta segments and 13 reverse primers for TCR Jbeta segments was used. Not all clones reach the TCRdb copy of this immuneACCESS table, which keeps in-frame sequences only. Checked studies attribute under half of the gap to unresolved V genes and leave the rest unexplained. The sample table holds roughly 88,000 clones, of which 69% were seen once. The ten top clones hold under 3% of the sample. Sample: PBMCs. The receptors stem from a man in his forties or fifties in good health and CMV-seronegative.

The chain couples TRBV12-5 to TRBJ2-5; TRBD2 is a possible D gene (6 bases). Looked up from germline, CDR1 is LGHNT and CDR2 is FRNRAP. The CDR3 is made up of 16 amino acids. The V gene lost 3 bases and the J gene lost 5 bases, with 19 bases spanning the gap. The CDR3 bases are TGTGCTAGTGGTTTATCTTGGCGGGACCGGGGGGAGACCCAGTACTTC. Protein: CASGLSWRDRGETQYF.

This clone was seen just once. As DNA, the CDR3 is TGTGCCAGCAGCTTAGCGATGGCGGGAGGATCCTACGAGCAGTACGTC. This encodes CASSLAMAGGSYEQYV. The chain employs TRBV7-9 and TRBJ2-7, with TRBD2 identical over 8 bases. Germline values: CDR1 SEHNR, CDR2 FQNEAQ (reference sequence). The CDR3 covers 16 residues. The V segment lost 0 bases and the J segment 1 base; nucleotides outside the gene matches: 5.

The chain is built from TRBV5-5 and TRBJ1-5; 10 positions match TRBD1. V trimming: 0 bases; J trimming: 6 bases; junction bases outside the gene matches: 6. The CDR3 runs to 16 residues. Germline CDR1 reads SGHKS; CDR2 reads YYEKEE (reference sequence). The CDR3 region has the DNA TGTGCCAGCAGCTTGGATCCGACAGGGGGCTTTCAGCCCCAGCATTTT. Amino acids: CASSLDPTGGFQPQHF.

This chain connects TRBV29-1 to TRBJ2-7, with D perhaps TRBD2 (7 bases). Germline lookup yields CDR1 SQVTM and CDR2 ANQGSEA. V lost 7 bases, J lost 3 bases, and 22 bases lay in between. CDR3 length: 15 residues. The CDR3 spells CSARAGEGPIYEQYF. In nucleotides, the CDR3 is TGCAGCGCGAGAGCAGGGGAGGGACCAATCTACGAGCAGTACTTC.

The V call is TRBV2, the J call TRBJ1-5, with 8 bases fitting TRBD1. The CDR3 covers 15 residues. J lost 3 bases, V lost 5 bases, and 6 bases had no gene match. Germline V CDR1 and CDR2: SNHLY, FYNNEI. CDR3: CASSTDRGDNQPQHF. CDR3 coding DNA: TGTGCCAGCAGTACCGACAGGGGCGACAATCAGCCCCAGCATTTT.

This rearrangement joins TRBV4-2 to TRBJ1-2; 8 bases are shared with TRBD1. CDR3 length equals 18 residues. V lost 0 bases, J lost 7 bases, and 16 bases stayed unmatched. From germline, CDR1 is LGHNA and CDR2 YNFKEQ. The DNA for the CDR3 is TGTGCCAGCAGCCAAGACCGAGGGGCCTCAGGGGGCGGTGGTGGCTACACCTTC. Amino acid sequence: CASSQDRGASGGGGGYTF.

Here the CDR3 reads CASVASGRVGIYNEQFF. CDR3 sequence (DNA): TGCGCCAGCGTAGCTAGCGGGAGAGTAGGTATCTACAATGAGCAGTTCTTC. J is TRBJ2-1 and V is TRBV5-1, with 10 bases fitting TRBD2. The J segment lost 3 bases and the V segment lost 7 bases, leaving 13 bases of the junction unmatched. CDR1 is SGHRS and CDR2 is YFSETQ in the germline V gene. The CDR3 length is 17 residues.

The J gene is TRBJ1-5, the V gene TRBV4-1; possible D gene TRBD1, 6 bases. The CDR3 is 15 residues long. CDR1 is MGHRA, CDR2 YSYEKL, per germline. The ends were cut back, 5 bases at V and 5 bases at J, with 16 bases in the middle. DNA for the CDR3: TGCGCCAGCAGCTCCCGGGCACAGGGTGATCAGCCCCAGCATTTT. Its protein is CASSSRAQGDQPQHF.

The chain employs TRBV30 and TRBJ1-1; maybe TRBD1 (6 bases). Germline V CDR1 and CDR2: GTSNPN, SVGIG (reference sequence). This CDR3 region has 13 residues. The V end lost 0 bases, the J end lost 6 bases, and 11 bases lay between the germline ends. The DNA of the CDR3 is TGTGCCTGGAGTGTAGTCAGGGGATCTGAAGCTTTCTTT. Amino acids: CAWSVVRGSEAFF.

V gene TRBV29-1 combines with J gene TRBJ1-2, with TRBD1 identical over 8 bases. This CDR3 is built from 11 residues. The germline V gene encodes CDR1 SQVTM and CDR2 ANQGSEA. CDR3 sequence (DNA): TGCAGTGCGACAGGGGACTATGGCTACACCTTC. Translating gives CSATGDYGYTF.

The V call is TRBV23-1, the J call TRBJ2-7, with D perhaps TRBD2 (5 bases). TRBV23-1 is assigned to the ORF class and has an uncertain function. This CDR3 has 14 residues. CDR3 sequence reads: CASSQRERSSEQYV. The CDR3 DNA reads TGCGCCAGCAGTCAAAGGGAGCGGTCCTCCGAGCAGTACGTC.

This clone turned up a few times. The genes are TRBV18 and TRBJ1-5; TRBD1 matches 7 bases. CDR1 KGHSH and CDR2 LQKENI come from the germline V gene. The CDR3 loop spans 14 amino acids. V lost 3 bases to trimming and J lost 4 bases; unmatched junction nucleotides: 3. The CDR3 is CASSPGQRNQPQHF. For the CDR3, the DNA is TGTGCCAGCTCACCGGGACAGCGTAATCAGCCCCAGCATTTT.

The gene calls are TRBV29-1 and TRBJ2-1; D is possibly TRBD2 (5 bases). V was shortened by 6 bases and J by 1 base, with 16 bases between the two germline ends. This CDR3 region has 15 residues. CDR1 and CDR2 (germline): SQVTM, ANQGSEA. The DNA for the CDR3 is TGCAGCGTGCTCGAGGGCGGAAAATCCTACAATGAGCAGTTCTTC. Translated, it gives CSVLEGGKSYNEQFF.

This clone was detected a few times. This chain links TRBV5-1 with TRBJ1-1, with TRBD1 identical over 8 bases. J lost 2 bases, V lost 4 bases, and 10 bases had no gene match. CDR1 SGHRS and CDR2 YFSETQ come from the germline V gene. The CDR3 is 16 residues long. The CDR3 DNA reads TGCGCCAGCAGCGTGGGACAGGATCTTTATAACACTGAAGCTTTCTTT. It codes for CASSVGQDLYNTEAFF.

The V call is TRBV5-5, the J call TRBJ1-5, with D maybe TRBD1 (6 bases). This CDR3 has 15 residues. Germline V gene data show CDR1 as SGHKS and CDR2 as YYEKEE (reference sequence). Trimming removed 4 bases from V and 2 bases from J, with 13 bases in between. CDR3 in DNA: TGTGCCAGCAGCCCAGGGCCAGGGGGCAATCAGCCCCAGCATTTT. Translated: CASSPGPGGNQPQHF.

This clone was observed a few times. The chain combines TRBV7-2 with TRBJ2-7; 8 bases are a match to TRBD2. The CDR3 runs to 15 residues. Trimming took 1 base from V and 5 from J; bases not matched to a gene: 7. The V gene's germline CDR1 is SGHTA and CDR2 FQGNSA. This CDR3 is CASSLVYGGANEQYF. In DNA, the CDR3 is TGTGCCAGCAGCTTAGTTTACGGGGGGGCCAACGAGCAGTACTTC.

The V gene is TRBV6-1, the J gene TRBJ2-2, with D maybe TRBD1 (6 bases). The germline V gene has CDR1 MNHNS and CDR2 SASEGT. CDR3 length: 14 residues. Between the trimmed V and J ends, which lost 5 bases and 4 bases, there was a span of 11 bases. The CDR3 here is CASSLDRATGELFF. As DNA, the CDR3 is TGTGCCAGCAGTCTGGACAGAGCCACCGGGGAGCTGTTTTTT.

This clone is a singleton in its sample. This chain connects TRBV30 to TRBJ1-3; D possibly corresponds to TRBD1 (5 bases). The germline CDR1 and CDR2 sequences are GTSNPN and SVGIG (reference sequence). This CDR3 region has 13 residues. With 8 bases removed from V and 0 bases from J, the gap between germline ends came to 11 bases. The CDR3, as DNA: TGTGCCGGCGGACATAGCTCTGGAAACACCATATATTTT. Amino acid sequence: CAGGHSSGNTIYF. Full variable domain (rest looked up from reference TRBV30 and TRBJ1-3): SQTIHQWPATLVQPVGSPLSLECTVEGTSNPNLYWYRQAAGRGLQLLFYSVGIGQISSEVPQNLSASRPQDRQFILSSKKLLLSDSGFYLCAGGHSSGNTIYFGEGSWLTVV.

This clone turned up a few times. V usage is TRBV25-1 and J usage is TRBJ1-1; a possible D gene is TRBD1 (5 bases). The CDR3 spans 13 residues. CDR1 is MGHDK and CDR2 is SYGVNS in the germline V gene. Between the trimmed V and J ends, which lost 6 bases and 1 base, there was a span of 9 bases. The CDR3 protein is CASSRQWNTEAFF. The CDR3 bases are TGTGCCAGCAGCCGACAGTGGAACACTGAAGCTTTCTTT.

The V call is TRBV5-1, the J call TRBJ1-2; maybe TRBD1 (5 bases). This CDR3 spans 14 amino acids. Germline V gene sequence: CDR1 SGHRS, CDR2 YFSETQ. With 1 base removed from V and 7 bases from J, the gap between germline ends came to 14 bases. The CDR3 region has the DNA TGCGCCAGCAGCTTGAGCGGGACGGACTTTGGCTACACCTTC. Protein: CASSLSGTDFGYTF.

V and J are TRBV19 and TRBJ2-7; 10 bases agree with TRBD1. The CDR3 is 14 residues long. Germline values: CDR1 LNHDA, CDR2 SQIVND (reference sequence). V shed 6 bases and J 2 bases; nucleotides not matched to a gene: 4. CDR3 region: CASRETGGTYEQYF. CDR3 nucleotide sequence: TGTGCCAGTAGAGAGACAGGGGGCACCTACGAGCAGTACTTC.

The rearrangement links TRBV18 to TRBJ1-2; D gene unclear. The germline gives CDR1 KGHSH, CDR2 LQKENI. The CDR3 sequence is 15 residues long. Trimming cost V 0 bases and J 0 bases, with 8 bases left between them. CDR3 amino acids: CASSPPARTNYGYTF. The CDR3, as DNA: TGTGCCAGCTCACCACCTGCCAGGACTAACTATGGCTACACCTTC.